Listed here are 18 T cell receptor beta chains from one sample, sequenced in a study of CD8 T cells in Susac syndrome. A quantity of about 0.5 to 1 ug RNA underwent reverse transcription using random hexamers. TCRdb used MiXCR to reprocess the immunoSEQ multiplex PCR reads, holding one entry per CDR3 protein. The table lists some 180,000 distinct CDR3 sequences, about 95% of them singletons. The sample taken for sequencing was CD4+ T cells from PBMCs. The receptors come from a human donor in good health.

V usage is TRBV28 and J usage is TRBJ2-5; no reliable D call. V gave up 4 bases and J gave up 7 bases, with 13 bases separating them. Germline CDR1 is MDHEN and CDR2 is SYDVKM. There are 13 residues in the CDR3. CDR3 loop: CASSWTQLGTQYF. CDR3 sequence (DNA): TGTGCCAGCAGTTGGACCCAGCTAGGGACCCAGTACTTC.

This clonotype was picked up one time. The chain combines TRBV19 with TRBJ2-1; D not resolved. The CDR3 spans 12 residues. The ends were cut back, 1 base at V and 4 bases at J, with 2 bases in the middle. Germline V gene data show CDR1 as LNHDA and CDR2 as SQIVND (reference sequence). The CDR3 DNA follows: TGTGCCAGTAGTATAGGGTACAATGAGCAGTTCTTC. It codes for CASSIGYNEQFF.

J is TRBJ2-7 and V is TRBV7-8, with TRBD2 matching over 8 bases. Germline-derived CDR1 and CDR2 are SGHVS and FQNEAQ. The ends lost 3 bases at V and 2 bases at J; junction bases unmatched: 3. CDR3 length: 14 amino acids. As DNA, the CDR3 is TGTGCCAGCAGCTTCGGGACTAGTACCTACGAGCAGTACTTC. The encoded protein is CASSFGTSTYEQYF.

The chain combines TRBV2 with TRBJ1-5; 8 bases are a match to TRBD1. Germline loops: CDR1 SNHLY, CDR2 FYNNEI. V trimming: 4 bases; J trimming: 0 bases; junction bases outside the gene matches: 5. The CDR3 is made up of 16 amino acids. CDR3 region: CASSGDRGFSNQPQHF. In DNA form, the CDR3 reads TGTGCCAGCAGTGGTGACAGGGGATTTAGCAATCAGCCCCAGCATTTT.

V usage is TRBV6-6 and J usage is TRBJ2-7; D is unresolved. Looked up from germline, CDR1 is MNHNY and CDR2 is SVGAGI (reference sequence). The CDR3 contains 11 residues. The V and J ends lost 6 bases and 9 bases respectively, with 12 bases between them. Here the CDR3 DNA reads TGTGCCAGCAGCCCCGAAGTAGGGCAGTACTTC. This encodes CASSPEVGQYF.

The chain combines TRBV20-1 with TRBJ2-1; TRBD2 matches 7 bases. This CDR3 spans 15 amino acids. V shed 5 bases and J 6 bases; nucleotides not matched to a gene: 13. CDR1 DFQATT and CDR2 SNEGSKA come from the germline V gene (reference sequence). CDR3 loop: CSAPSGLAALNEQFF. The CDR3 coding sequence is TGCAGTGCTCCTTCCGGGCTAGCGGCCCTCAATGAGCAGTTCTTC.

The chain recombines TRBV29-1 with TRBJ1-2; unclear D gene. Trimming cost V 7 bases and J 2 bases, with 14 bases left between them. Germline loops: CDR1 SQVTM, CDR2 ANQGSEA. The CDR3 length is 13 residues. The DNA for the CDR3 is TGCAGCGCATGGGAGGTTCCCAACTATGGCTACACCTTC. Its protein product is CSAWEVPNYGYTF.

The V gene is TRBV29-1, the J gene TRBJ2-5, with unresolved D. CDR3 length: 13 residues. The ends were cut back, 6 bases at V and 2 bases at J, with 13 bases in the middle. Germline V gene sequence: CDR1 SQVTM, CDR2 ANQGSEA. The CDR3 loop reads CSVDVALQETQYF. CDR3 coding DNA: TGCAGCGTGGACGTGGCGTTACAAGAGACCCAGTACTTC.

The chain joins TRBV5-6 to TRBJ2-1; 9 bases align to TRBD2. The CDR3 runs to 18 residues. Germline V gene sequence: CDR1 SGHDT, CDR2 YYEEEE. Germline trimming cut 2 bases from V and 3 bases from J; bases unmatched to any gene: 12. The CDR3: CASSLGAAREGLYNEQFF. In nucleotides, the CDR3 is TGTGCCAGCAGCTTAGGGGCTGCGCGGGAGGGCCTCTACAATGAGCAGTTCTTC.

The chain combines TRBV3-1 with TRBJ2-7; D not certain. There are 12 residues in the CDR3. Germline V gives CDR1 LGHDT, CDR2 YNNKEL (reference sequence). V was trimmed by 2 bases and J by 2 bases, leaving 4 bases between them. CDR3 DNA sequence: TGTGCCAGCAGCCAAACAGCCTACGAGCAGTACTTC. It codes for CASSQTAYEQYF.

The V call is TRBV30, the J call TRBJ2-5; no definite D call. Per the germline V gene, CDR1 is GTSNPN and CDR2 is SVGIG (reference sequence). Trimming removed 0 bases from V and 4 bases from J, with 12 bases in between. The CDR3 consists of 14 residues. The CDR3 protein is CAWSVLGPRETQYF. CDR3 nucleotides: TGTGCCTGGAGTGTATTAGGGCCAAGAGAGACCCAGTACTTC.

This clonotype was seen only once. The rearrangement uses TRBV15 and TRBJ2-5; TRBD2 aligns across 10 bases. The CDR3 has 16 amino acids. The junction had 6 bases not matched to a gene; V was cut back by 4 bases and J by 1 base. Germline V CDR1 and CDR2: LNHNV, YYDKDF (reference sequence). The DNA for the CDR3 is TGTGCCACCAGCACGCGGACTAGCGGCTTCCAAGAGACCCAGTACTTC. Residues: CATSTRTSGFQETQYF.

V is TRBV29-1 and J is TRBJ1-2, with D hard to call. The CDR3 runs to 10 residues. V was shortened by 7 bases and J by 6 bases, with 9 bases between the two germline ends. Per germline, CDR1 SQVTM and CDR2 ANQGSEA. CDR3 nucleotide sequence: TGCAGCGCCTTGGCCGATGGCTACACCTTC. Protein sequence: CSALADGYTF.

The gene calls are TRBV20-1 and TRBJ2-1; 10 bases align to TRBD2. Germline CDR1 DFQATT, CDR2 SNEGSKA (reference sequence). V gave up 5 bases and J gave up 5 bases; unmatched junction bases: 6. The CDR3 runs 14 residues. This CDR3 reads CSAPGLARNNEQFF. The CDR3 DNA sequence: TGCAGTGCTCCGGGACTAGCGAGAAACAATGAGCAGTTCTTC.

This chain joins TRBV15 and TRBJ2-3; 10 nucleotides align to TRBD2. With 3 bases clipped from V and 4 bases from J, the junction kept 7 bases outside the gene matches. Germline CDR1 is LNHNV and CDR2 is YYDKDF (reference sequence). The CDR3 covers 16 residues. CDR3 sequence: CATSSAGTSVADTQYF. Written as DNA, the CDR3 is TGTGCCACCAGCAGTGCCGGGACTAGCGTGGCAGATACGCAGTATTTT. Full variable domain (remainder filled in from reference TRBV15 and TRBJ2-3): DAMVIQNPRYQVTQFGKPVTLSCSQTLNHNVMYWYQQKSSQAPKLLFHYYDKDFNNEADTPDNFQSRRPNTSFCFLDIRSPGLGDTAMYLCATSSAGTSVADTQYFGPGTRLTVL.

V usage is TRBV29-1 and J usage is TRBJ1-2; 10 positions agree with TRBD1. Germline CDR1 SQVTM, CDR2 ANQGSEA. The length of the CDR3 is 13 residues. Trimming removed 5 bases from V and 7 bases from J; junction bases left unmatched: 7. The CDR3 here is CSVRQGATGGYTF. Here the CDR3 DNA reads TGCAGCGTTCGACAGGGGGCGACGGGTGGCTACACCTTC.

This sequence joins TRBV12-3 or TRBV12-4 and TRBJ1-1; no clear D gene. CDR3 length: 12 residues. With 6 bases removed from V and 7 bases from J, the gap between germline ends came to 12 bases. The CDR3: CASSGPLVEAFF. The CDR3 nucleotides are TGTGCCAGCAGCGGCCCCCTCGTTGAAGCTTTCTTT.

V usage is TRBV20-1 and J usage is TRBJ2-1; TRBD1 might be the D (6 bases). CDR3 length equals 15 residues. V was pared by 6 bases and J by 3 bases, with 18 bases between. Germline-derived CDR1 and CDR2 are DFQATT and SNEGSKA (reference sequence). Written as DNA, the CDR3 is TGCAGTGCAACCGGACAGACCCTAAACTACAATGAGCAGTTCTTC. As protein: CSATGQTLNYNEQFF.